This T cell receptor beta chain was sequenced in a study of OX40 agonist ivuxolimab in advanced cancers. The study's findings and limits: The study did not work out the antigen specificity of the expanded peripheral T cells.

The CDR3 length is 14 residues. The germline gives CDR1 MDHEN, CDR2 SYDVKM. The trim removed 7 bases at V and 2 bases at J, leaving 7 bases unmatched. The protocol was immunoSEQ multiplex PCR, while the TCRdb copy is restricted to in-frame clones and leaves out a portion. Among 91,000 or so clones listed, more than 75% were seen once. In the case of this clone: The antigen is not known.

V gene TRBV28 combines with J gene TRBJ2-7, with 8 positions matching TRBD1. Here the sequenced sample was CD4+ or CD8+ T cells sorted from blood, taken in a trial of the OX40 agonist ivuxolimab. This clonotype was obtained from an adult with an advanced solid tumor such as melanoma, head and neck, liver or kidney cancer. The CDR3, as DNA: TGTGCCAGCAACCCGGGACAGGTGCCCTACGAGCAGTACTTC. This codes for CASNPGQVPYEQYF. Full variable domain (outside the CDR3, taken from reference TRBV28 and TRBJ2-7): DVKVTQSSRYLVKRTGEKVFLECVQDMDHENMFWYRQDPGLGLRLIYFSYDVKMKEKGDIPEGYSVSREKKERFSLILESASTNQTSMYLCASNPGQVPYEQYFGPGTRLTVT.